A selection of T cell receptor beta chains follows, all from one sample in a study of T cells after yellow fever vaccination. One entry per CDR3 protein results from TCRdb running MiXCR on the 5' RACE reads. The repertoire holds a few hundred thousand distinct CDR3 sequences, with 17% as singletons. Sequenced material: PBMCs, taken about 5 days after the first yellow fever vaccination. Source of these receptors: a man between 18 and 35 years old who received the YFV17D yellow fever vaccine. The CDR3 runs from the conserved cysteine through the conserved F or W. The order of the fields is J gene, clone size, V gene, D gene, CDR3 DNA, CDR3 protein. A D gene is named only where the DNA matches it firmly. The size of a clone is reported for some rows only, either as once, few or many, or as a class for expanded clones.

>TRBJ1-5|.|TRBV25-1|.
TGTGCCAGCAGTGAAGACTTCTGGTTCGGGCAGCCCCAGCATTTT
CASSEDFWFGQPQHF
>TRBJ2-1|few|TRBV6-5|.
TGTGCCAGCAGTTACAGGCGGGGGCCGGACTACAATGAGCAGTTCTTC
CASSYRRGPDYNEQFF
>TRBJ1-1|.|TRBV12-3/TRBV12-4|.
TGTGCCAGCAGTAAGGGGGACATCGTGGGCACTGAAGCTTTCTTT
CASSKGDIVGTEAFF
>TRBJ1-5|.|TRBV10-3|.
TGTGCCATCAGTTCAAATCCCCCCATCGGCACAGACCGGGGCAATCAGCCCCAGCATTTT
CAISSNPPIGTDRGNQPQHF
>TRBJ2-1|.|TRBV7-9|.
TGTGCCATGGGCCCCGAGGTCCGGCACAATGAGCAGTTCTTC
CAMGPEVRHNEQFF
>TRBJ2-5|.|TRBV5-4|.
TGTGCCAGCAGCCAAGGACAGCGGGAGACCCAGTACTTC
CASSQGQRETQYF
>TRBJ2-2|few|TRBV7-2|.
TGTGCCAGCAGTCTCAGGGTGATGGACACCGGGGAGCTGTTTTTT
CASSLRVMDTGELFF
>TRBJ1-2|.|TRBV4-2|.
TGTGCCAGCAGCCAAGAAGCTCCGGGAAGGGGCTATGGCTACACCTTC
CASSQEAPGRGYGYTF
>TRBJ2-1|.|TRBV5-1|.
TGCGCCAGCAGCTTGGCGGGGACCTACAATGGGCAGTTCTTC
CASSLAGTYNGQFF
>TRBJ1-2|few|TRBV6-2/TRBV6-3|TRBD1
TGTGCCAGCAGCTCCGGGACAGGGGGAAGCTCCTATGGCTACACCTTC
CASSSGTGGSSYGYTF
>TRBJ2-2|.|TRBV5-1|.
TGCGCCAGCAGCTCCCTCGAGGGACCGCCCACCGGGGAGCTGTTTTTT
CASSSLEGPPTGELFF
>TRBJ2-1|.|TRBV13|.
TGTGCCAGCAGCCGACAGAAATACTCCTACAATGAGCAGTTCTTC
CASSRQKYSYNEQFF
>TRBJ1-2|few|TRBV28|.
TGTGCCACCCCAGGAGAGGGGCCCGCTAACTATGGCTACACCTTC
CATPGEGPANYGYTF
>TRBJ2-2|many|TRBV27|.
TGTGCCAGCAGTTTATGGGGCACCGGGGAGCTGTTTTTT
CASSLWGTGELFF
>TRBJ2-3|.|TRBV7-9|.
TGTGCCAGCAGCTCCCTCCGGGCCCTAGGTGCAGATACGCAGTATTTT
CASSSLRALGADTQYF
>TRBJ1-3|.|TRBV7-9|TRBD1
TGTGCCAGCAGCAGAGGACAGGGGGCGGAATCAGGAAACACCATATATTTT
CASSRGQGAESGNTIYF
>TRBJ1-6|.|TRBV12-3/TRBV12-4|TRBD1
TGTGCCAGCAGTCGATCCGGGACAGGGCAAACCTTACCCCTCCACTTT
CASSRSGTGQTLPLHF
>TRBJ2-3|few|TRBV5-1|.
TGCGCCAGCAGCTTGGCCGGAATTAGTACTGCCTTTAGCACAGATACGCAGTATTTT
CASSLAGISTAFSTDTQYF
>TRBJ2-2|.|TRBV7-8|.
TGTGCCAGCAGCTTACCCAGGGATCCGATGGACGGGGAGCTGTTTTTT
CASSLPRDPMDGELFF
>TRBJ1-1|few|TRBV3-1|.
TGTGCCAGCAGCCATACCCTGAACACTGAAGCTTTCTTT
CASSHTLNTEAFF
>TRBJ2-4|few|TRBV27|TRBD2
TGTGCCAGCAGTTTCCCAGCGGGGGCATTACCCAAAAACATTCAGTACTTC
CASSFPAGALPKNIQYF
>TRBJ1-2|few|TRBV25-1|.
TGTGCCAGCAGTGAACCGACGGGGGCCTATGGCTACACCTTC
CASSEPTGAYGYTF